The 4 T cell receptor beta chains below come from one sample, sequenced in a study of cytomegalovirus exposure and HLA in healthy donors. This PCR relied on a set of 60 Vbeta primers and 13 Jbeta primers. The method was immunoSEQ multiplex PCR; TCRdb's version includes in-frame clones alone and lacks a portion of them. The sample lists roughly 160,000 clones; about two thirds were seen once. Sequenced sample: PBMCs. All receptors derive from a woman in her 30s in good health and CMV-seronegative.

This chain links TRBV5-1 with TRBJ1-3; 11 bases agree with TRBD1. Germline V CDR1 and CDR2: SGHRS, YFSETQ. This CDR3 is 19 amino acids long. Unmatched junction bases numbered 11, after V lost 3 bases and J lost 0 bases. CDR3 sequence (DNA): TGCGCCAGCAGCTCTGGGACAGGGGGTTCCTTGAGCTCTGGAAACACCATATATTTT. Amino acids: CASSSGTGGSLSSGNTIYF.

This chain links TRBV4-3 with TRBJ2-7, with TRBD1 identical over 8 bases. CDR1 LGHNA and CDR2 YSLEER come from the germline V gene. Germline trimming cut 3 bases from V and 4 bases from J; bases unmatched to any gene: 8. This CDR3 is built from 15 residues. The CDR3 reads CASSHYRDRSYEQYF. CDR3 coding DNA: TGCGCCAGCAGCCACTACCGGGACAGGTCATACGAGCAGTACTTC.

In its sample, this clone was seen a few times. V usage is TRBV6-5 and J usage is TRBJ1-1; tentative D call: TRBD1 (5 bases). V lost 6 bases and J 1 base, leaving 12 bases between the germline ends. The V gene's germline CDR1 is MNHEY and CDR2 SVGAGI. CDR3 length: 14 amino acids. In DNA form, the CDR3 reads TGTGCCAGCAGCTTCGGACAATCGAACACTGAAGCTTTCTTT. Protein product: CASSFGQSNTEAFF.

The table lists this clone with a count of one. The chain is built from TRBV11-2 and TRBJ2-7; 7 nucleotides align to TRBD1. There are 15 residues in the CDR3. Germline loops: CDR1 SGHAT, CDR2 FQNNGV. Losses at the gene ends were 5 bases for V and 1 base for J; bases not matched to a gene: 8. The DNA of the CDR3 is TGTGCCAGCAGCACCAGACAGGGCACGTCCTACGAGCAGTACTTC. Translated: CASSTRQGTSYEQYF. Looking up the rest from reference TRBV11-2 and TRBJ2-7 gives the full variable domain: EAGVAQSPRYKIIEKRQSVAFWCNPISGHATLYWYQQILGQGPKLLIQFQNNGVVDDSQLPKDRFSAERLKGVDSTLKIQPAKLEDSAVYLCASSTRQGTSYEQYFGPGTRLTVT.